These 12 T cell receptor beta chains share one sample of origin, sequenced in a study of shared clonotypes between healthy human individuals. Naive CD8 populations comprised CD45RO-negative cells positively selected for CCR7, excluding terminally differentiated effector memory CD45RA+ cells. Here immunoSEQ multiplex PCR was the method, and the copy in TCRdb shows in-frame clones only, minus some. The sample has roughly 2.1 million clones; about 93% are singletons. Input material: naive CD8+ T cells from PBMCs. Every receptor here comes from a man aged 18 to 29 in good health. Some clones in this sample may be carry-over from other donors' samples.

The chain employs TRBV7-8 and TRBJ1-4; D perhaps matches TRBD1 (6 bases). V was pared by 1 base and J by 10 bases, with 13 bases between. The CDR3 has 14 residues. The germline V gene has CDR1 SGHVS and CDR2 FQNEAQ. CDR3 sequence (DNA): TGTGCCAGCAGCTTAGTCGCAGGGGATGGAAAACTGTTTTTT. Translating gives CASSLVAGDGKLFF. Variable domain in full (rest from reference TRBV7-8 and TRBJ1-4): GAGVSQSPRYKVAKRGQDVALRCDPISGHVSLFWYQQALGQGPEFLTYFQNEAQLDKSGLPSDRFFAERPEGSVSTLKIQRTQQEDSAVYLCASSLVAGDGKLFFGSGTQLSVL.

The rearrangement uses TRBV6-1 and TRBJ2-7, with 7 bases identical to TRBD1. V shed 6 bases and J 5 bases; nucleotides not matched to a gene: 7. CDR1 is MNHNS and CDR2 is SASEGT in the germline V gene. This CDR3 region has 13 residues. CDR3 region: CASRDQGVHEQYF. CDR3 nucleotides: TGTGCCAGCAGGGACCAGGGGGTACACGAGCAGTACTTC.

The chain has TRBV6-1 and TRBJ1-1, with D hard to call. Germline CDR1 and CDR2: MNHNS and SASEGT. With 1 base removed from V and 3 bases from J, the gap between germline ends came to 9 bases. The CDR3 length is 14 residues. CDR3 in DNA: TGTGCCAGCAGTGAAGGGGCCGGCCACACTGAAGCTTTCTTT. This sequence encodes CASSEGAGHTEAFF.

CDR3 nucleotide sequence: TGTGCCAGCAGTGCGTCAACTAGGAGTGAGCAGTTCTTC. Translating gives CASSASTRSEQFF. The rearrangement joins TRBV2 to TRBJ2-1, with a possible D match to TRBD2 (5 bases). In germline, CDR1 is SNHLY, CDR2 FYNNEI. The CDR3 runs to 13 residues. Trimming stripped 4 bases from V and 9 bases from J, with 13 bases between.

The chain employs TRBV23-1 and TRBJ2-4; TRBD1 matches 8 bases. TRBV23-1 is an open reading frame whose function is uncertain. The CDR3 runs to 18 residues. The V and J ends lost 0 bases and 4 bases, in that order; junction bases with no gene match: 11. CDR3 in DNA: TGCGCCAGCAGTCAATCGTGTCGGGCGGACAGGGTAAAAAACATTCAGTACTTC. Translated: CASSQSCRADRVKNIQYF.

CDR3 amino acids: CASSLQGTGGYEQYF. The CDR3 DNA is TGTGCCAGCAGCTTACAGGGGACAGGGGGCTACGAGCAGTACTTC. The chain uses TRBV7-2 and TRBJ2-7, with 11 positions matching TRBD1. This CDR3 contains 15 residues. Losses at the gene ends were 2 bases for V and 3 bases for J; bases not matched to a gene: 3. CDR1 is SGHTA and CDR2 is FQGNSA in the germline V gene.

The chain is built from TRBV27 and TRBJ2-5; D is uncertain. Looked up from germline, CDR1 is MNHEY and CDR2 is SMNVEV (reference sequence). The CDR3 consists of 13 residues. The ends were cut back, 10 bases at V and 0 bases at J, with 12 bases in the middle. The DNA of the CDR3 is TGTGCCACCAAAGGTGCTTACCAAGAGACCCAGTACTTC. Translating it yields CATKGAYQETQYF.

The rearrangement uses TRBV12-5 and TRBJ1-2; 7 bases map to TRBD1. Unmatched junction bases numbered 4, after V lost 5 bases and J lost 4 bases. Germline CDR1 and CDR2: LGHNT and FRNRAP. The CDR3 is 13 amino acids. This chain's CDR3 is CASGQDRAYGYTF. The CDR3 DNA follows: TGTGCTAGTGGTCAAGACAGGGCCTATGGCTACACCTTC. Together with reference TRBV12-5 and TRBJ1-2, the CDR3 gives the full variable domain: DARVTQTPRHKVTEMGQEVTMRCQPILGHNTVFWYRQTMMQGLELLAYFRNRAPLDDSGMPKDRFSAEMPDATLATLKIQPSEPRDSAVYFCASGQDRAYGYTFGSGTRLTVV.

The chain carries TRBV7-2 and TRBJ1-2; the D is unclear. V shed 4 bases and J shed 4 bases, with 16 bases lying between them. CDR1 is SGHTA, CDR2 FQGNSA, per germline. CDR3 length: 15 amino acids. The CDR3 DNA reads TGTGCCAGCAGCTCGTGGGCTGGCCCTACCTATGGCTACACCTTC. This gives the protein CASSSWAGPTYGYTF.

V is TRBV6-1 and J is TRBJ2-7; 10 bases match TRBD1. J lost 5 bases, V lost 5 bases, and 6 bases had no gene match. CDR3 length: 14 amino acids. CDR1 and CDR2 from the germline V gene are MNHNS and SASEGT. CDR3 DNA sequence: TGTGCCAGCAGTCTACGGACAGGGGGAAACGAGCAGTACTTC. It specifies CASSLRTGGNEQYF.

The gene calls are TRBV28 and TRBJ1-2; 8 bases fit TRBD1. The CDR3 spans 16 residues. Germline-derived CDR1 and CDR2 are MDHEN and SYDVKM. The J segment lost 4 bases and the V segment lost 5 bases, leaving 12 bases of the junction unmatched. The CDR3 DNA reads TGTGCCAGCAGTCCCCGGGACAGGCCTCCTCTCTATGGCTACACCTTC. It translates to CASSPRDRPPLYGYTF.

This clone has just a few counts. The sample holds other DNA sequences that translate to the same CDR3. V is TRBV15 and J is TRBJ1-1; D unclear. The CDR3 extends over 13 amino acids. V was cut by 4 bases and J by 1 base, with 7 bases left in between. Germline values: CDR1 LNHNV, CDR2 YYDKDF (reference sequence). The CDR3 loop reads CATSTRGNTEAFF. The DNA for the CDR3 is TGTGCCACCAGCACTCGTGGGAACACTGAAGCTTTCTTT.